Sequencing of this T cell receptor (beta chain) was carried out in a study of blood T cells in healthy people across ages. Study-level findings and limits: The authors considered diversity estimates from one million T cells to be underestimates. While age rose, TCR beta diversity per million T cells dropped in a roughly linear way.

Primed by a sample-barcoded 5' primer and a J-beta primer mix, a second PCR proceeded for roughly 6 to 12 cycles. From the 5' RACE reads, TCRdb called clonotypes with MiXCR, one entry per CDR3 protein. This sample has about 640,000 distinct CDR3 sequences, with about 30% found just once. This clonotype has a handful of counts. The antigen is unknown. In terms of origin and age, donors were healthy Caucasian individuals from Russia aged roughly 6 to 90. V dropped 5 bases and J dropped 8; count of bases not matched to a gene: 9. Germline CDR1 SNHLY, CDR2 FYNNEI. CDR3 size: 15 residues. V gene TRBV2 combines with J gene TRBJ2-3; TRBD2 matches at 11 bases. The TCR was taken from a woman aged 80 or over in good health. Source material: blood. The CDR3 is CASSTSGGERGTQYF. The CDR3 DNA reads TGTGCCAGCAGTACTAGCGGGGGTGAGCGGGGTACGCAGTATTTT.